The rows below give T cell receptor beta chains drawn from one sample of a study of early T cells in non-severe SARS-CoV-2 infection. TCRdb called the 5' RACE reads again in MiXCR, with one record for every CDR3 protein. The table records 30,000 to 35,000 distinct CDR3 sequences, roughly 4.5% of them present only once. Sample: whole blood. The receptors derive from an adult who was a healthcare worker with PCR-confirmed SARS-CoV-2 infection or an uninfected control (not recorded which). Both conserved end residues are part of each CDR3. A D gene is named only where the DNA matches it firmly. Size values are once, few and many counts, or a class for expanded clones, and some rows have none.

TRBV4-2	many	TRBJ2-1	TRBD2	TGTGCCAGCAGCCAATGGGCGGGGGGGCTCTTAGATGAGCAGTTCTTC	CASSQWAGGLLDEQFF
TRBV24-1	few	TRBJ2-1	TRBD2	TGTGCCACCACCGGGGGGTCCTACAATGAGCAGTTCTTC	CATTGGSYNEQFF
TRBV3-1	NA	TRBJ1-1	NA	TGTGCCAGCAGCCAACCTAACCGGGAGTTTGAAGCTTTCTTT	CASSQPNREFEAFF
TRBV7-2	many	TRBJ2-7	NA	TGTGCCAGCAGCTTAAGAGGGGGAAACTCCTACGAGCAGTACTTC	CASSLRGGNSYEQYF
TRBV6-4	many	TRBJ2-2	NA	TGTGCCAGCAGTGACGGGGTAGGGGACACCGGGGAGCTGTTTTTT	CASSDGVGDTGELFF
TRBV6-2/TRBV6-3	few	TRBJ2-3	NA	TGTGCCAGCAGTTACCCGAGAAACGGGGGGCGAGATACGCAGTATTTT	CASSYPRNGGRDTQYF
TRBV20-1	many	TRBJ2-4	NA	TGCAGTGCTAGAGATGGGCGAGCCAAAAACATTCAGTACTTC	CSARDGRAKNIQYF
TRBV12-3/TRBV12-4	NA	TRBJ1-3	NA	TGTGCCAGCAGTTTTTGGGGCAACTCTGGAAACACCATATATTTT	CASSFWGNSGNTIYF
TRBV30	few	TRBJ2-7	TRBD1	TGTGCCTGGAGTGTGGGACAGGGCTACGAGCAGTACTTC	CAWSVGQGYEQYF
TRBV7-9	NA	TRBJ1-1	NA	TGTGCCAGCAGTAGGGGTGACACTGAAGCTTTCTTT	CASSRGDTEAFF
TRBV5-1	many	TRBJ1-1	NA	TGCGCCAGCAGCGACAGGATGAACACTGAAGCTTTCTTT	CASSDRMNTEAFF
TRBV20-1	many	TRBJ2-5	NA	TGCAGTGCTCCCGGGAGTGGTCAAGAGACCCAGTACTTC	CSAPGSGQETQYF
TRBV5-1	many	TRBJ2-1	TRBD2	TGCGCCAGCAGCTTGGACCCGGGACTAAAGGTGCAGTTCTTC	CASSLDPGLKVQFF
TRBV20-1	many	TRBJ2-2	NA	TGCAGTGCTAGAGATGGGAGGGGGACCGGGGAGCTGTTTTTT	CSARDGRGTGELFF
TRBV20-1	many	TRBJ1-5	TRBD1	TGCAGTGCTAGAGATCCAGGGGGGAATCAGCCCCAGCATTTT	CSARDPGGNQPQHF
TRBV11-2	many	TRBJ2-5	TRBD1	TGTGCCAGCAGCCGCACCGTGAGGGGGCTGGAGACCCAGTACTTC	CASSRTVRGLETQYF
TRBV3-2	many	TRBJ2-1	NA	TGTGCCAGTAACCACCACTACAATGAGCAGTTCTTC	CASNHHYNEQFF
TRBV7-2	many	TRBJ2-5	NA	TGTGCCAGCAGCTTAAGGAGATCTAGCGTAGAGACCCAGTACTTC	CASSLRRSSVETQYF
TRBV20-1	medium-sized	TRBJ1-1	NA	TGCAGTGCCCCCGTGGGGGACACTGAAGCTTTCTTT	CSAPVGDTEAFF
TRBV5-6	many	TRBJ2-7	NA	TGTGCCAGCAGCTATTCGGACGAGAACTCCTACGAGCAGTACTTC	CASSYSDENSYEQYF
TRBV27	NA	TRBJ2-7	TRBD1	TGTGCCAGCAGTTTGCAGGGGGCCTACGAGCAGTACTTC	CASSLQGAYEQYF
TRBV6-6	few	TRBJ1-2	TRBD1	TGTGCCAGCAGTAAGGGACAGGGGAACTATGGCTACACCTTC	CASSKGQGNYGYTF
TRBV10-3	few	TRBJ1-1	NA	TGTGCCATCAGTCAAAAAGGGGGTGGAACTGAAGCTTTCTTT	CAISQKGGGTEAFF
TRBV11-2	few	TRBJ2-7	TRBD1	TGTGCCAGCGGGCCGGACAGGGTGGGTGAGCAGTACTTC	CASGPDRVGEQYF
TRBV10-2	many	TRBJ1-2	NA	TGCGCCACCTTCATGCGGGGAGACTATGGCTACACCTTC	CATFMRGDYGYTF
TRBV7-2	many	TRBJ2-3	NA	TGTGCCAGCAGCTTAGGCCCTAGCGCTGGTACGCAGTATTTT	CASSLGPSAGTQYF
TRBV7-9	many	TRBJ2-3	TRBD2	TGTGCCAGCAGCTTAGGGTCGGCGGGGGGAAGGACAGATACGCAGTATTTT	CASSLGSAGGRTDTQYF
TRBV7-3	many	TRBJ2-3	TRBD1	TGTGCCAGCAGCTCCCCGGGACAGGGGGCCACAGATACGCAGTATTTT	CASSSPGQGATDTQYF
TRBV5-4	many	TRBJ2-1	TRBD1	TGTGCCAGCAGCTCCGGACAGGGGCGCTCCTACAATGAGCAGTTCTTC	CASSSGQGRSYNEQFF
TRBV12-3/TRBV12-4	many	TRBJ2-6	NA	TGTGCCAGCAGTGGTCCGCAGGGGTCGGGGGCCAACGTCCTGACTTTC	CASSGPQGSGANVLTF
TRBV10-2	few	TRBJ2-7	NA	TGCGCCAGCAGTGACTACGAGCAGTACTTC	CASSDYEQYF
TRBV4-3	few	TRBJ2-4	TRBD2	TGCGCCAGCAGCCAAGCGGGAGCGGGGCTTAGCATTCAGTACTTC	CASSQAGAGLSIQYF
TRBV28	many	TRBJ2-2	NA	TGTGCCAGCAGCCCTGGGGGGGCAGGTACCGGGGAGCTGTTTTTT	CASSPGGAGTGELFF
TRBV29-1	many	TRBJ2-3	NA	TGCAGCGGGAGGCACACAGATACGCAGTATTTT	CSGRHTDTQYF
TRBV6-4	many	TRBJ2-2	TRBD2	TGTGCCAGCGGACTAGCGGGGAACACCGGGGAGCTGTTTTTT	CASGLAGNTGELFF
TRBV29-1	few	TRBJ2-3	NA	TGCAGCGTTGAAGGAGGGGTAAGGGGAACAGATACGCAGTATTTT	CSVEGGVRGTDTQYF
TRBV7-6	NA	TRBJ1-1	NA	TGTGCCAGCAGCTTACCAGAAGGGGGTTTGAACACTGAAGCTTTCTTT	CASSLPEGGLNTEAFF
TRBV11-3	few	TRBJ2-1	TRBD1	TGTGCCAGCAGCTCCGGGACAGGGGGCGATGAGCAGTTCTTC	CASSSGTGGDEQFF
TRBV6-5	few	TRBJ2-3	NA	TGTGCCAGCGTCGAGGGGGGGGCTGATACGCAGTATTTT	CASVEGGADTQYF
TRBV5-1	many	TRBJ1-6	TRBD1	TGCGCCAGCACTCCCCAGACAGGGGGTAATTCACCCCTCCACTTT	CASTPQTGGNSPLHF
TRBV11-2	many	TRBJ1-4	NA	TGTGCCAGCAGCCCGACCATCGCCGGGAATGAAAAACTGTTTTTT	CASSPTIAGNEKLFF
TRBV5-1	many	TRBJ1-1	NA	TGCGCCAGCAGCTTGGCAGTGAACACTGAAGCTTTCTTT	CASSLAVNTEAFF
TRBV7-2	many	TRBJ2-2	TRBD1	TGTGCCAGCAGCTTACGCAGCGGGGACAGGGGGGTCACCGGGGAGCTGTTTTTT	CASSLRSGDRGVTGELFF
TRBV5-4	many	TRBJ1-3	NA	TGTGCCAGCAGCGGGGGATATGGAAACACCATATATTTT	CASSGGYGNTIYF
TRBV7-7	few	TRBJ2-7	TRBD2	TGTGCCAGCAGCCCTCTGACTAGCGGGGGACACGAGCAGTACTTC	CASSPLTSGGHEQYF
TRBV19	many	TRBJ2-3	NA	TGTGCCAGTAGTATAGCAGGAACGTCAGGGGATACGCAGTATTTT	CASSIAGTSGDTQYF